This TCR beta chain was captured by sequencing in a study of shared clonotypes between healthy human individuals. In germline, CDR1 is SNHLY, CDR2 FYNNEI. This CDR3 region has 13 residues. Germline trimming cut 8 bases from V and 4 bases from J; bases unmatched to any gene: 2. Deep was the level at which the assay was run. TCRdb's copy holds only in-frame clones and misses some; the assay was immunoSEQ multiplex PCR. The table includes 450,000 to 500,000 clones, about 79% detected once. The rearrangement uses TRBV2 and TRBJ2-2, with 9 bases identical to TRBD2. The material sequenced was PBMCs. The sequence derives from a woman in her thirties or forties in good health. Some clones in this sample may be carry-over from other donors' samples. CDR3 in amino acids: CASLGLATGELFF. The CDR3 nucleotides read TGTGCCAGCCTGGGACTAGCCACCGGGGAGCTGTTTTTT.